This T cell receptor beta chain was profiled in a study of blood T cell repertoires in COVID-19. For the study at large: Donors in the United States, Italy and Spain gave samples during acute or convalescent COVID-19. PBMCs, B-cell-depleted T cells, or T cells provided the cDNA or gDNA that made up the material.

CDR3 length equals 17 residues. V shed 4 bases and J shed 2 bases, with 19 bases lying between them. Germline V lookup: CDR1 SGHNT, CDR2 YYREEE (reference sequence). Authors' methods: From reference gene primer amplification, estimates of nucleated cell counts were derived. Clones were sequenced by immunoSEQ multiplex PCR, and TCRdb holds only the in-frame ones, with some missing. The V and J calls and clone size come from that table; D and trimming were worked out from the DNA. The sample has 140,000 to 150,000 clones, 70% to 90% seen once; the top ten hold around 13%. This TCR derives from a man aged 60-69 years with active or convalescent COVID-19. This chain links TRBV5-4 with TRBJ2-1; possible D gene TRBD2, 5 bases. The material sequenced was peripheral blood. DNA for the CDR3: TGTGCCAGCAGCCTCCGAGGCGGCCTAGCCGCCTACAATGAGCAGTTCTTC. Translated, it gives CASSLRGGLAAYNEQFF.